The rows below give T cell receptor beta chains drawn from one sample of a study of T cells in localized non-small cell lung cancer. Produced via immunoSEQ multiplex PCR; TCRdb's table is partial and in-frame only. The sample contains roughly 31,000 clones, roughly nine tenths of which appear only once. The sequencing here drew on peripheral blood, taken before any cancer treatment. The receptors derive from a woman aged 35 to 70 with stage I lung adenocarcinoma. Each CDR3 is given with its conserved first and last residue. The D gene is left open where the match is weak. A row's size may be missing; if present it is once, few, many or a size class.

CDR3: CSVEVVYGYTF
DNA: TGCAGCGTTGAAGTTGTGTATGGCTACACCTTC
size: NA
V: TRBV29-1
D: NA
J: TRBJ1-2

CDR3: CATSTSGFRSSTDTQYF
DNA: TGTGCCACCAGCACCTCGGGGTTCCGGTCGAGCACAGATACGCAGTATTTT
size: NA
V: TRBV15
D: NA
J: TRBJ2-3

CDR3: CASSPDGGPYNEQFF
DNA: TGTGCCAGCAGCCCTGATGGGGGACCCTACAATGAGCAGTTCTTC
size: NA
V: TRBV6-1
D: NA
J: TRBJ2-1

CDR3: CASSLEWGTYEQYF
DNA: TGTGCCAGCAGCTTAGAGTGGGGCACCTACGAGCAGTACTTC
size: NA
V: TRBV11-2
D: NA
J: TRBJ2-7

CDR3: CASSPNGASSGNTIYF
DNA: TGTGCCAGCAGCCCGAACGGGGCTAGCTCTGGAAACACCATATATTTT
size: once
V: TRBV5-6
D: NA
J: TRBJ1-3

CDR3: CASSYSQRNTEAFF
DNA: TGTGCCAGCTCGTACAGCCAGAGGAACACTGAAGCTTTCTTT
size: few
V: TRBV18
D: NA
J: TRBJ1-1

CDR3: CASSSGTGYEQYF
DNA: TGCGCCAGCAGCAGCGGGACAGGGTACGAGCAGTACTTC
size: NA
V: TRBV5-1
D: TRBD1
J: TRBJ2-7

CDR3: CASSPGQGEGYTF
DNA: TGCGCCAGCAGCCCGGGACAGGGTGAAGGCTACACCTTC
size: NA
V: TRBV5-1
D: TRBD1
J: TRBJ1-2

CDR3: CASSQLGGSLKTQYF
DNA: TGTGCCAGCAGTCAACTTGGGGGGTCGCTAAAGACCCAGTACTTC
size: NA
V: TRBV7-9
D: NA
J: TRBJ2-5

CDR3: CASSPHLNTEAFF
DNA: TGTGCCAGCAGCCCCCATCTGAACACTGAAGCTTTCTTT
size: few
V: TRBV7-2
D: NA
J: TRBJ1-1

CDR3: CASSLPTWGWGTGELFF
DNA: TGTGCCAGCAGTTTACCCACCTGGGGGTGGGGCACCGGGGAGCTGTTTTTT
size: NA
V: TRBV28
D: NA
J: TRBJ2-2

CDR3: CASSNPPGQARKLFF
DNA: TGTGCCAGCAGCAACCCACCGGGACAGGCAAGAAAACTGTTTTTT
size: NA
V: TRBV21-1
D: NA
J: TRBJ1-4

CDR3: CASTYAGRGEGYTF
DNA: TGTGCCAGCACCTATGCGGGCAGGGGGGAAGGCTACACCTTC
size: few
V: TRBV6-5
D: TRBD1
J: TRBJ1-2

CDR3: CASTQQEVGGELFF
DNA: TGTGCCAGCACCCAACAGGAAGTCGGCGGGGAGCTGTTTTTT
size: NA
V: TRBV5-5
D: NA
J: TRBJ2-2

CDR3: CASSPSTRTGNTIYF
DNA: TGTGCCAGCAGCCCCTCGACTAGGACTGGAAACACCATATATTTT
size: NA
V: TRBV11-2
D: NA
J: TRBJ1-3

CDR3: CASSVEDEAPGVWNEQFF
DNA: TGTGCCAGCAGCGTGGAGGACGAGGCGCCGGGAGTATGGAATGAGCAGTTCTTC
size: NA
V: TRBV9
D: NA
J: TRBJ2-1

CDR3: CASSIVSGTQETQYF
DNA: TGTGCCAGTAGTATTGTATCCGGGACGCAAGAGACCCAGTACTTC
size: NA
V: TRBV19
D: NA
J: TRBJ2-5

CDR3: CASSVSGVISYNEQFF
DNA: TGTGCCAGCAGCGTTAGCGGGGTTATCTCCTACAATGAGCAGTTCTTC
size: NA
V: TRBV9
D: TRBD2
J: TRBJ2-1

CDR3: CASSTRTSGRVNEQFF
DNA: TGTGCCAGCAGTACCCGGACTAGCGGGAGGGTGAATGAGCAGTTCTTC
size: NA
V: TRBV28
D: TRBD2
J: TRBJ2-1

CDR3: CASSRAYGNEKLFF
DNA: TGTGCCAGCTCACGGGCATATGGGAATGAAAAACTGTTTTTT
size: NA
V: TRBV18
D: NA
J: TRBJ1-4

CDR3: CASSLAGGGAYEQYF
DNA: TGTGCCAGCAGCTTAGCGGGTGGCGGGGCCTACGAGCAGTACTTC
size: NA
V: TRBV7-6
D: NA
J: TRBJ2-7

CDR3: CAVDGAFF
DNA: TGTGCCGTAGATGGGGCTTTCTTT
size: NA
V: TRBV6-5
D: NA
J: TRBJ1-1

CDR3: CASSTLNRGRSNEKLFF
DNA: TGTGCCAGCAGTACCCTGAACAGGGGGCGAAGTAATGAAAAACTGTTTTTT
size: NA
V: TRBV27
D: TRBD1
J: TRBJ1-4

CDR3: CASSYPGLGYNEQFF
DNA: TGTGCCAGCAGCTACCCGGGACTAGGTTACAATGAGCAGTTCTTC
size: NA
V: TRBV13
D: TRBD2
J: TRBJ2-1

CDR3: CASSESGTGARGEQYF
DNA: TGCGCCAGCAGTGAGTCCGGGACAGGGGCTCGCGGCGAGCAGTACTTC
size: NA
V: TRBV10-1
D: TRBD1
J: TRBJ2-7

CDR3: CASSLGTGVSNTEAFF
DNA: TGCGCCAGCAGTCTCGGGACAGGGGTATCGAACACTGAAGCTTTCTTT
size: NA
V: TRBV4-3
D: TRBD1
J: TRBJ1-1

CDR3: CASSIDGWSNTEAFF
DNA: TGTGCCAGTAGTATAGATGGTTGGTCGAACACTGAAGCTTTCTTT
size: once
V: TRBV19
D: NA
J: TRBJ1-1

CDR3: CASSLDGQGNTEAFF
DNA: TGCGCCAGCAGCTTGGACGGACAGGGGAACACTGAAGCTTTCTTT
size: NA
V: TRBV5-1
D: TRBD1
J: TRBJ1-1

CDR3: CASSIDLGAYGYTF
DNA: TGTGCCAGTAGTATAGATTTGGGGGCCTATGGCTACACCTTC
size: NA
V: TRBV19
D: NA
J: TRBJ1-2

CDR3: CASSKASSGVNTGELFF
DNA: TGTGCCAGCAGCAAAGCGAGTAGCGGGGTGAACACCGGGGAGCTGTTTTTT
size: NA
V: TRBV21-1
D: NA
J: TRBJ2-2